Each of the 21 T cell receptor beta chains below was sequenced from the same sample in a study of T-cell reconstitution after alpha-beta-depleted transplantation in children. Unique molecular identifiers were incorporated when the TCRbeta library was constructed. TCRdb called the PCR reads again in MiXCR, with one record for every CDR3 protein. This table holds more than 200,000 distinct CDR3 sequences, around 25% found once. The source was PBMCs, mostly from graft donor cells, collected 360 days after TCRalphabeta/CD19-depleted stem cell transplant. The receptors were gathered from a female patient aged 2-10 years who had a stem cell transplant for congenital amegakaryocytic thrombocytopenia, so the T cells may come from the graft donor.

This clonotype was observed a few times. The chain uses TRBV5-5 and TRBJ2-4; D unclear. This CDR3 is built from 16 residues. Trimming stripped 0 bases from V and 8 bases from J, with 18 bases between. CDR1 is SGHKS, CDR2 YYEKEE, per germline (reference sequence). The CDR3 nucleotides read TGTGCCAGCAGCTTGGAGCAAGGGCTGCCCCGGGACATTCAGTACTTC. Its translation is CASSLEQGLPRDIQYF.

This clonotype was counted a few times. The V and J genes are TRBV6-1 and TRBJ1-4, with TRBD1 matching 10 bases. CDR3 length: 15 residues. Trimming took 6 bases from V and 3 from J; bases not matched to a gene: 4. Germline values: CDR1 MNHNS, CDR2 SASEGT. The CDR3, as DNA: TGTGCCAGCAGGCGACAGGGGGCATCTAATGAAAAACTGTTTTTT. It is translated as CASRRQGASNEKLFF.

The chain couples TRBV11-2 to TRBJ2-5; possibly TRBD1 for D (7 bases). The CDR3 is made up of 14 amino acids. The ends were cut back, 9 bases at V and 4 bases at J, with 18 bases in the middle. Germline CDR1 is SGHAT and CDR2 is FQNNGV. This CDR3 reads CASRRGRGPETQYF. DNA for the CDR3: TGTGCCAGTCGGAGGGGGCGCGGTCCAGAGACCCAGTACTTC.

The genes are TRBV25-1 and TRBJ2-5, with a tentative D call TRBD2 (6 bases). V was clipped by 4 bases and J by 1 base, with 13 bases between them. Germline values: CDR1 MGHDK, CDR2 SYGVNS. The CDR3 extends over 15 amino acids. The CDR3 region is CASSGLPGGQETQYF. DNA of the CDR3: TGTGCCAGCAGTGGCCTCCCCGGGGGCCAAGAGACCCAGTACTTC. Drawing the rest from reference TRBV25-1 and TRBJ2-5, the complete variable domain is EADIYQTPRYLVIGTGKKITLECSQTMGHDKMYWYQQDPGMELHLIHYSYGVNSTEKGDLSSESTVSRIRTEHFPLTLESARPSHTSQYLCASSGLPGGQETQYFGPGTRLLVL.

On this clonotype: Germline is not matched at one junction end, which may reflect a read error. The genes are TRBV7-7 and TRBJ2-2; D possibly matches TRBD1 or TRBD2 (6 bases each). The CDR3 contains 16 residues. Per germline, CDR1 SSHAT and CDR2 FNYEAQ (reference sequence). CDR3 residues: CANSLEGGGNTGELFF. The CDR3 DNA follows: TGTGCCAACAGCTTAGAGGGGGGCGGAAACACCGGGGAGCTGTTTTTT.

There are many counts of this clonotype. This chain connects TRBV12-3 or TRBV12-4 to TRBJ2-7; TRBD2 is a possible D gene (6 bases). The CDR3 covers 13 residues. V lost 6 bases and J 2 bases, leaving 11 bases between the germline ends. For the CDR3, the DNA is TGTGCCAGCAGCCGAGGAGGGACCTACGAGCAGTACTTC. Protein product: CASSRGGTYEQYF.

This clonotype was detected ten times or more. Mismatch with germline at one junction end may stem from a read error. The V and J genes are TRBV25-1 and TRBJ2-5; no reliable D call. Germline V gene sequence: CDR1 MGHDK, CDR2 SYGVNS. The length of the CDR3 is 14 residues. The CDR3 nucleotides are TGTGCCAGCAGCGAATTGGCAGCCGGAGAGACCCAGTACTTC. Translating it yields CASSELAAGETQYF.

The chain uses TRBV5-1 and TRBJ2-3; TRBD2 matches at 11 bases. Germline CDR1 SGHRS, CDR2 YFSETQ. This CDR3 has 14 residues. Germline trimming cut 6 bases from V and 7 bases from J; bases unmatched to any gene: 7. CDR3 region: CASNIAGGLNTQYF. The DNA of the CDR3 is TGCGCCAGCAATATAGCGGGGGGGCTAAATACGCAGTATTTT.

A few counts support this clonotype. This chain connects TRBV19 to TRBJ2-7, with TRBD2 matching 7 bases. This CDR3 spans 15 amino acids. After removal of 7 bases from V and 2 bases from J, the junction contained 11 bases not matched to a gene. Germline V gives CDR1 LNHDA, CDR2 SQIVND (reference sequence). The CDR3: CASMSGSRGAYEQYF. The CDR3 DNA reads as TGTGCCAGTATGTCCGGAAGCCGGGGGGCCTACGAGCAGTACTTC.

The sample holds a few counts of this clonotype. In DNA, the CDR3 is TGCAGTGCTAGGTTTCCAACTAATGAAAAACTGTTTTTT. Protein: CSARFPTNEKLFF. The chain couples TRBV20-1 to TRBJ1-4; D is unresolved. The CDR3 loop spans 13 amino acids. Germline CDR1 is DFQATT and CDR2 is SNEGSKA (reference sequence). V was pared by 3 bases and J by 0 bases, with 5 bases between.

This chain joins TRBV7-8 and TRBJ2-3, with a possible D match to TRBD2 (6 bases). Germline-derived CDR1 and CDR2 are SGHVS and FQNEAQ. The CDR3 is 13 amino acids. V gave up 3 bases and J gave up 4 bases, with 8 bases separating them. DNA for the CDR3: TGTGCCAGCAGCTTTCGACTAGCAGATACGCAGTATTTT. This sequence encodes CASSFRLADTQYF.

This chain connects TRBV11-2 to TRBJ1-2; D remains ambiguous. The germline V gene encodes CDR1 SGHAT and CDR2 FQNNGV. V lost 5 bases and J lost 4, with 11 bases in between. CDR3 length: 13 amino acids. The CDR3 is CASSPVLIYGYTF. CDR3 coding DNA: TGTGCCAGCAGCCCAGTCCTGATCTATGGCTACACCTTC.

This clonotype was observed at least ten times. The rearrangement uses TRBV11-1 and TRBJ2-1; TRBD2 is a possible D gene (5 bases). The ends were cut back, 3 bases at V and 2 bases at J, with 11 bases in the middle. The germline CDR1 and CDR2 sequences are SGHAT and FQDESV (reference sequence). The CDR3 has 15 amino acids. The DNA of the CDR3 is TGTGCCAGCAGCTTCAGGTTAGCGCCCTACAATGAGCAGTTCTTC. Its protein product is CASSFRLAPYNEQFF. The whole variable domain, remainder taken from reference TRBV11-1 and TRBJ2-1, is EAEVAQSPRYKITEKSQAVAFWCDPISGHATLYWYRQILGQGPELLVQFQDESVVDDSQLPKDRFSAERLKGVDSTLKIQPAELGDSAMYLCASSFRLAPYNEQFFGPGTRLTVL.

The chain employs TRBV28 and TRBJ1-2; possibly TRBD1 for D (5 bases). In germline, CDR1 is MDHEN, CDR2 SYDVKM. The CDR3 length is 21 residues. Trimming removed 3 bases at V and 3 bases at J, with 32 bases between. The CDR3 spells CASSLFVGQVGRFWRDYGYTF. CDR3 DNA: TGTGCCAGCAGTTTGTTCGTCGGCCAGGTGGGGCGCTTCTGGCGCGACTATGGCTACACCTTC.

This clonotype was detected a few times. The rearrangement joins TRBV25-1 to TRBJ2-1; 7 nucleotides match TRBD1. CDR1 and CDR2 (germline): MGHDK, SYGVNS. CDR3 length equals 14 residues. The J segment lost 9 bases and the V segment lost 2 bases, leaving 7 bases of the junction unmatched. The CDR3 sequence is CASSETTGISEQFF. In nucleotides, the CDR3 is TGTGCCAGCAGTGAAACGACAGGGATCAGTGAGCAGTTCTTC.

The gene calls are TRBV10-2 and TRBJ1-1; D possibly corresponds to TRBD1 (5 bases). V dropped 6 bases and J dropped 3 bases, with 17 bases sitting between them. The germline V gene has CDR1 WSHSY and CDR2 SAAADI. The CDR3 spans 15 residues. As DNA, the CDR3 is TGCGCCAGCAGCGGGTTTCCGGGACGGGACACTGAAGCTTTCTTT. Its translation: CASSGFPGRDTEAFF.

This clonotype was detected only once. The rearrangement uses TRBV7-9 and TRBJ2-6, with D tentatively TRBD1 (6 bases). The ends were cut back, 5 bases at V and 2 bases at J, with 10 bases in the middle. Germline V CDR1 and CDR2: SEHNR, FQNEAQ (reference sequence). The CDR3 length is 15 residues. The CDR3 region is CASSTNRAGANVLTF. The CDR3 DNA sequence: TGTGCCAGCAGCACCAACAGGGCTGGGGCCAACGTCCTGACTTTC.

The chain uses TRBV4-3 and TRBJ2-1; 8 nucleotides line up with TRBD2. The CDR3 sequence is 14 residues long. CDR1 is LGHNA, CDR2 YSLEER, per germline. V was pared by 1 base and J by 11 bases, with 7 bases of the junction left unmatched. The CDR3 region has the DNA TGCGCCAGCAGCCAAGGGTCGGGTAGCGGGAAGCAGTTCTTC. It specifies CASSQGSGSGKQFF.

This clonotype was observed a few times. The chain carries TRBV4-2 and TRBJ2-1; 10 bases align to TRBD2. CDR3 length: 20 residues. V dropped 0 bases and J dropped 6; count of bases not matched to a gene: 17. Germline CDR1 and CDR2: LGHNA and YNFKEQ. As DNA, the CDR3 is TGTGCCAGCAGCCAAGACTATAGCGGGAGGTTCCCATCGATAGCCAATGAGCAGTTCTTC. As protein: CASSQDYSGRFPSIANEQFF.

The sample holds many counts of this clonotype. The chain recombines TRBV27 with TRBJ2-5; D remains unclear. CDR3 length equals 13 residues. The V end was cut by 5 bases, the J end by 6 bases, with 13 bases between. Germline V gives CDR1 MNHEY, CDR2 SMNVEV (reference sequence). The CDR3 loop is CASSTGRLKTQYF. CDR3 sequence (DNA): TGTGCCAGCAGTACCGGGCGGTTAAAGACCCAGTACTTC.

This clonotype was seen only a few times. This sequence joins TRBV27 and TRBJ2-7, with 7 bases aligning to TRBD1. CDR3 length equals 14 residues. The germline V gene encodes CDR1 MNHEY and CDR2 SMNVEV (reference sequence). V trimming: 3 bases; J trimming: 6 bases; junction bases outside the gene matches: 8. The CDR3 DNA reads as TGTGCCAGCAGTTTCGGGTTACAGGGGACCGAGCAGTACTTC. Its protein product is CASSFGLQGTEQYF.